This T cell receptor beta chain came from a study of CD8+ T cells in alopecia areata. Study as a whole: It was 6 to 18 months of tofacitinib, and then there were 6 months off drug. Study outcomes and limitations: More clonal than normal scalp was lesional scalp, particularly alopecia totalis/universalis. Tofacitinib did not eliminate many expanded lesional clones from scalp or blood.

Looked up from germline, CDR1 is SGHVS and CDR2 is FQNEAQ. The V segment lost 5 bases and the J segment 6 bases; nucleotides outside the gene matches: 5. The CDR3 loop spans 15 amino acids. Documented treatment: oral pan-JAK inhibitor, 5-10 mg twice daily. Sequencing templates came from extracted RNA that was reverse transcribed into cDNA. Sequencing used immunoSEQ multiplex PCR; TCRdb keeps in-frame clones, though not all of them. The profile shows 90,000 to 120,000 clones, 65% to 85% of them singletons. With respect to this clone: Its target is unknown.

The genes are TRBV7-8 and TRBJ2-2, with 11 bases fitting TRBD2. This TCR was recovered from a human donor with alopecia areata. The sequenced sample was CD8+ T cells sorted from blood, obtained at week 24, from a patient treated with tofacitinib. Here the CDR3 reads CASSPTSGGSGELFF. In DNA form, the CDR3 reads TGTGCCAGCAGCCCCACTAGCGGGGGATCCGGGGAGCTGTTTTTT.